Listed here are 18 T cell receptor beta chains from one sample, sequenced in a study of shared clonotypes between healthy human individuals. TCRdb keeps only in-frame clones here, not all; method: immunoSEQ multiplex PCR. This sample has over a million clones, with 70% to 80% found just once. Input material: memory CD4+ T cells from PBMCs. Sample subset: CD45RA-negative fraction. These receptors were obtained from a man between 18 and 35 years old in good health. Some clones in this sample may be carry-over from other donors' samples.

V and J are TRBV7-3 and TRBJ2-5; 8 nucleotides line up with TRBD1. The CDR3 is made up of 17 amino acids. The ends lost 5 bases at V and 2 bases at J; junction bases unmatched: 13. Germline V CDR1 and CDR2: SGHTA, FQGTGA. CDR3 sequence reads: CASSPRGQGRNQETQYF. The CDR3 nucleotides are TGTGCCAGCAGCCCACGCGGACAGGGACGAAATCAAGAGACCCAGTACTTC.

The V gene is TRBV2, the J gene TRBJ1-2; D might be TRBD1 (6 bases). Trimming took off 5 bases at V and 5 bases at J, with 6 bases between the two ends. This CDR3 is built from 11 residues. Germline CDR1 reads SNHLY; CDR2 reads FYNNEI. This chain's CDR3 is CASSRGYGYTF. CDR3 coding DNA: TGTGCCAGCAGTAGGGGGTATGGCTACACCTTC.

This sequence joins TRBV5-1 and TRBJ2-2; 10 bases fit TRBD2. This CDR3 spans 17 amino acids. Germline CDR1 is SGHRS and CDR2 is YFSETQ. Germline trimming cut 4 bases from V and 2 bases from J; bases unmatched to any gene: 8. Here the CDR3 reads CASSVKLAGTNTGELFF. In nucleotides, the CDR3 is TGCGCCAGCAGCGTGAAACTAGCGGGAACCAACACCGGGGAGCTGTTTTTT.

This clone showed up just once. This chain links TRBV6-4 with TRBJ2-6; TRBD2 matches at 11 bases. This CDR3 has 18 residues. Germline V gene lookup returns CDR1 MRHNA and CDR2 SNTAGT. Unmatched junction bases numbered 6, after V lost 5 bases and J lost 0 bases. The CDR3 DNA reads TGTGCCAGCAGTAAAATAGCGGGAGGGAGCTCTGGGGCCAACGTCCTGACTTTC. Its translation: CASSKIAGGSSGANVLTF.

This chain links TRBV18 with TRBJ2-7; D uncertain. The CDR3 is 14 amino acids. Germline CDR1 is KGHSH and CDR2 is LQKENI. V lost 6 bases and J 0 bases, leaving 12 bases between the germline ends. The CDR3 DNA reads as TGTGCCAGCTCCCGAAGCACGGCCTCCTACGAGCAGTACTTC. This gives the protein CASSRSTASYEQYF.

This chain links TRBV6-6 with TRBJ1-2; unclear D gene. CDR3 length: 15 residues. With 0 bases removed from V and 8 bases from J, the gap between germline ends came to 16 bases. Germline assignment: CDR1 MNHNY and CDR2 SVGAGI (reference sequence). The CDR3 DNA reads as TGTGCCAGCAGTTACTCGATAACGGGATTGGGCGGCTACACCTTC. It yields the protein CASSYSITGLGGYTF.

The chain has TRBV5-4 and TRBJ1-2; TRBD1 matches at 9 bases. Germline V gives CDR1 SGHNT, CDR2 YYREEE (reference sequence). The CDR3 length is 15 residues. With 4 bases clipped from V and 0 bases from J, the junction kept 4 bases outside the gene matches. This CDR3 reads CASSADRGANYGYTF. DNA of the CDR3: TGTGCCAGCAGCGCTGACAGGGGGGCTAACTATGGCTACACCTTC.

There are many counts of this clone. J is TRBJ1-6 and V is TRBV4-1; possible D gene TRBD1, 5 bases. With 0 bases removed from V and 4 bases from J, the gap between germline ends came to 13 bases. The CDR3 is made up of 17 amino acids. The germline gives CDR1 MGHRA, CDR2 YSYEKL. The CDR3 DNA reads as TGCGCCAGCAGCCAAGAAGGTGCCGGACATTATAATTCACCCCTCCACTTT. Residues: CASSQEGAGHYNSPLHF.

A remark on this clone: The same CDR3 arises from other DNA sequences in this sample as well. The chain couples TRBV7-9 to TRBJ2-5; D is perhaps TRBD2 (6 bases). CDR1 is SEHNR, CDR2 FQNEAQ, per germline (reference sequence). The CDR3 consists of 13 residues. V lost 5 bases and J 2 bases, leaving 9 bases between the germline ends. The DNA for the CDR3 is TGTGCCAGCAGCCGGAGGGGACAAGAGACCCAGTACTTC. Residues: CASSRRGQETQYF.

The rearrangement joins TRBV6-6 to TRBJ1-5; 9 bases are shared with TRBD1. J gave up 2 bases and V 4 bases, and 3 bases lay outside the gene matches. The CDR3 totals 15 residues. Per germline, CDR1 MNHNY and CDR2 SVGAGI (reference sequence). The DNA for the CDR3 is TGTGCCAGCAGTTCCGGGGACAGGGGCAATCAGCCCCAGCATTTT. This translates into CASSSGDRGNQPQHF.

CDR3 DNA: TGTGCCAGCAGTTACTTTGGGACTAGCGGCACCTACGAGCAGTACTTC. It specifies CASSYFGTSGTYEQYF. The genes are TRBV6-6 and TRBJ2-7, with 11 bases matching TRBD2. The CDR3 totals 16 residues. Trimming removed 1 base from V and 2 bases from J; junction bases left unmatched: 4. Germline V gives CDR1 MNHNY, CDR2 SVGAGI (reference sequence).

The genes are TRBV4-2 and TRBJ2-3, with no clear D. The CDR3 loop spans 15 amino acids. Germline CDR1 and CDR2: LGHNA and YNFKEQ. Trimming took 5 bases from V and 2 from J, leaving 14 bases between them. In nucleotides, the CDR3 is TGTGCCAGCAGCTTCGGACCTCTTTCCACAGATACGCAGTATTTT. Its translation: CASSFGPLSTDTQYF.

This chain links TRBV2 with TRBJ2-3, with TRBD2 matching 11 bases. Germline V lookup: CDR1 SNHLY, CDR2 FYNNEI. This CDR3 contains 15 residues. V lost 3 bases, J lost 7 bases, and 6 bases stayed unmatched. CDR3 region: CASSDGLAGGNTQYF. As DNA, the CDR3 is TGTGCCAGCAGTGATGGGCTAGCGGGAGGAAATACGCAGTATTTT.

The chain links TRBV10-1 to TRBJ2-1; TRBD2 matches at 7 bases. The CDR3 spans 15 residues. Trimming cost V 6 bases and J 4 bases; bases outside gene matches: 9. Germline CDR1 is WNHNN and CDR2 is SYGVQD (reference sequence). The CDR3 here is CASRGLAVTYNEQFF. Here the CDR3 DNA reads TGCGCCAGCAGGGGCCTAGCGGTAACTTACAATGAGCAGTTCTTC.

The CDR3 DNA sequence: TGTGCCAGCAGCTTGTCAACGGGAGTCGGTACCGGGGAGCTGTTTTTT. As protein: CASSLSTGVGTGELFF. The gene calls are TRBV5-8 and TRBJ2-2, with a tentative D call TRBD2 (6 bases). Germline values: CDR1 SGHTS, CDR2 YDEGEE. The CDR3 length is 16 residues. Trimming shortened V by 1 base and J by 5 bases, and 15 bases separated the two germline ends. Together with reference TRBV5-8 and TRBJ2-2, the CDR3 gives the full variable domain: EAGVTQSPTHLIKTRGQQATLRCSPISGHTSVYWYQQALGLGLQFLLWYDEGEERNRGNFPPRFSGRQFPNYSSELNVNALELEDSALYLCASSLSTGVGTGELFFGEGSRLTVL.

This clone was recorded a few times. The CDR3 DNA reads TGCGCCAGCAGCTTGGTTCCGGATGGCACTGAAGCTTTCTTT. Translation: CASSLVPDGTEAFF. The rearrangement joins TRBV5-1 to TRBJ1-1; D uncertain. The CDR3 has 14 amino acids. V lost 0 bases to trimming and J lost 4 bases, with 10 bases between them. The germline gives CDR1 SGHRS, CDR2 YFSETQ.

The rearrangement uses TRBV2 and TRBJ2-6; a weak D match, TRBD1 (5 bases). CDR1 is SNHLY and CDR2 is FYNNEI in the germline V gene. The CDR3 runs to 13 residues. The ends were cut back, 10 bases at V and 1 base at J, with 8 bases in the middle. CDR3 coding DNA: TGTGCCAATGGACAATCTGGGGCCAACGTCCTGACTTTC. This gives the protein CANGQSGANVLTF.

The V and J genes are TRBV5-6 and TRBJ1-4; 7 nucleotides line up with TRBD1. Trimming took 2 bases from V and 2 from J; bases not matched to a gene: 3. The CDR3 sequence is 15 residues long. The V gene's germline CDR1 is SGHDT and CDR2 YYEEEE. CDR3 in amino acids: CASSLPTGTNEKLFF. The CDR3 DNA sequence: TGTGCCAGCAGCTTACCGACAGGGACTAATGAAAAACTGTTTTTT.